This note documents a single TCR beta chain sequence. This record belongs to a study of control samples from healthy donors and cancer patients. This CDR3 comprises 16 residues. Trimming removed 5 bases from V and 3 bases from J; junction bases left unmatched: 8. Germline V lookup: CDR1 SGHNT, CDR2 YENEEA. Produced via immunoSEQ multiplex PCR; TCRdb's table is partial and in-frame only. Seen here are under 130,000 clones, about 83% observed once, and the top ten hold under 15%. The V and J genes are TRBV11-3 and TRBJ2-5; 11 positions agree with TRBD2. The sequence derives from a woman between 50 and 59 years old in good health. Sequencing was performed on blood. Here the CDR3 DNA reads TGTGCCAGCAGCACATCCTCACTAGCGGGGGAAGAGACCCAGTACTTC. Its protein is CASSTSSLAGEETQYF.